Listed below are T cell receptor beta chains from one sample, sequenced in a study of cytomegalovirus exposure and HLA in healthy donors. TCRdb's copy holds only in-frame clones and misses some; the assay was immunoSEQ multiplex PCR. The sample holds some 110,000 clones, 70% to 80% seen once. The sequenced sample consisted of PBMCs. The receptors shown here come from a man aged 45-65 years in good health and CMV-seropositive. The CDR3 runs from the conserved cysteine through the conserved F or W. The D gene is left open where the match is weak. Clone size is shown for a subset of rows, as once, few, many or a class of expanded clone.

j_call: TRBJ2-5; clone_size: NA; d_call: TRBD1; v_call: TRBV5-6; cdr3_nt: TGTGCCAGCAGCACCCGACAGGGGGTTTCGGAGACCCAGTACTTC; cdr3_aa: CASSTRQGVSETQYF
j_call: TRBJ2-2; clone_size: few; d_call: TRBD2; v_call: TRBV5-4; cdr3_nt: TGTGCCAGCAGCTCCGGACTAGCGGGAACCGGGGAGCTGTTTTTT; cdr3_aa: CASSSGLAGTGELFF
j_call: TRBJ2-1; clone_size: once; d_call: TRBD2; v_call: TRBV10-3; cdr3_nt: TGTGCCATCAGAGGGACTAGCGGGGGGGCCGATCGTGAGCAGTTCTTC; cdr3_aa: CAIRGTSGGADREQFF
j_call: TRBJ1-1; clone_size: NA; d_call: TRBD1; v_call: TRBV5-1; cdr3_nt: TGCGCCAGCAGCCAGGGGGCGAACTCGAACACTGAAGCTTTCTTT; cdr3_aa: CASSQGANSNTEAFF
j_call: TRBJ1-5; clone_size: NA; d_call: TRBD1; v_call: TRBV27; cdr3_nt: TGTGCCAGCAGTGTCGACAGGGGTGGGGATCAGCCCCAGCATTTT; cdr3_aa: CASSVDRGGDQPQHF
j_call: TRBJ1-1; clone_size: NA; d_call: NA; v_call: TRBV29-1; cdr3_nt: TGCAGCGTTGAGAGGGGGGGTCAGGGCACTGAAGCTTTCTTT; cdr3_aa: CSVERGGQGTEAFF
j_call: TRBJ1-2; clone_size: NA; d_call: NA; v_call: TRBV27; cdr3_nt: TGTGCCAGCAGTTTTGGCCCCCCTGGTGGCTACACCTTC; cdr3_aa: CASSFGPPGGYTF
j_call: TRBJ1-5; clone_size: NA; d_call: TRBD1; v_call: TRBV11-2; cdr3_nt: TGTGCCAGCAGCTTAACAGGGGGCGGTCAGCCCCAGCATTTT; cdr3_aa: CASSLTGGGQPQHF
j_call: TRBJ1-2; clone_size: once; d_call: TRBD1; v_call: TRBV28; cdr3_nt: TGTGCCAGCAGTTTAACAGGGGGAGGCCTCGGGGGTGGCTACACCTTC; cdr3_aa: CASSLTGGGLGGGYTF
j_call: TRBJ2-1; clone_size: NA; d_call: NA; v_call: TRBV18; cdr3_nt: TGTGCCAGCTCACCGGAGCCTAAAGGGGCCAATGAGCAGTTCTTC; cdr3_aa: CASSPEPKGANEQFF
j_call: TRBJ2-7; clone_size: NA; d_call: NA; v_call: TRBV28; cdr3_nt: TGTGCCAGCAGTTCTCCCGCGGGACGAAACTACGAGCAGTACTTC; cdr3_aa: CASSSPAGRNYEQYF
j_call: TRBJ2-7; clone_size: NA; d_call: NA; v_call: TRBV7-2; cdr3_nt: TGTGCCAGCAGCTCCTCCAGGGGATTGCACTACGAGCAGTACTTC; cdr3_aa: CASSSSRGLHYEQYF
j_call: TRBJ1-6; clone_size: once; d_call: TRBD1; v_call: TRBV7-2; cdr3_nt: TGTGCCAGCAGCTTAGTGTCAGGGGGCGAATCACCCCTCCACTTT; cdr3_aa: CASSLVSGGESPLHF
j_call: TRBJ1-2; clone_size: NA; d_call: TRBD1; v_call: TRBV29-1; cdr3_nt: TGCAGCGTTGACAGGACAGGGGGCTGGGGCTACACCTTC; cdr3_aa: CSVDRTGGWGYTF
j_call: TRBJ1-5; clone_size: NA; d_call: NA; v_call: TRBV6-5; cdr3_nt: TGTGCCAGCAGAGAGGTGCACGGCAATCAGCCCCAGCATTTT; cdr3_aa: CASREVHGNQPQHF
j_call: TRBJ1-6; clone_size: NA; d_call: NA; v_call: TRBV9; cdr3_nt: TGTGCCAGCAGCGCCACATACAATAATTCACCCCTCCACTTT; cdr3_aa: CASSATYNNSPLHF
j_call: TRBJ1-1; clone_size: few; d_call: TRBD1; v_call: TRBV19; cdr3_nt: TGTGCCAGTAAGGGGACAGATCGTAACACTGAAGCTTTCTTT; cdr3_aa: CASKGTDRNTEAFF
j_call: TRBJ2-3; clone_size: NA; d_call: TRBD1; v_call: TRBV29-1; cdr3_nt: TGCAGCGTTGACGGACAGGACACAGATACGCAGTATTTT; cdr3_aa: CSVDGQDTDTQYF
j_call: TRBJ1-4; clone_size: NA; d_call: TRBD1; v_call: TRBV29-1; cdr3_nt: TGCAGCGTTTTGGAACAGAGGGGGCGGGAAAAACTGTTTTTT; cdr3_aa: CSVLEQRGREKLFF
j_call: TRBJ2-1; clone_size: once; d_call: NA; v_call: TRBV10-3; cdr3_nt: TGTGCCATCAGTGAGTCGGGGGGAGGAGCGCAGTTCTTC; cdr3_aa: CAISESGGGAQFF
j_call: TRBJ1-1; clone_size: few; d_call: NA; v_call: TRBV5-5; cdr3_nt: TGTGCCAGCAGCAGCGGACAGATCGCGAACACTGAAGCTTTCTTT; cdr3_aa: CASSSGQIANTEAFF
j_call: TRBJ2-2; clone_size: NA; d_call: NA; v_call: TRBV10-3; cdr3_nt: TGTGCCATCAGTACCCGGGCTAGCGAGAACACCGGGGAGCTGTTTTTT; cdr3_aa: CAISTRASENTGELFF
j_call: TRBJ2-3; clone_size: NA; d_call: NA; v_call: TRBV6-6; cdr3_nt: TGTGCCAGCAGCCCCTTAGGGACATTCAAGGCAGATACGCAGTATTTT; cdr3_aa: CASSPLGTFKADTQYF
j_call: TRBJ2-3; clone_size: NA; d_call: TRBD2; v_call: TRBV10-1; cdr3_nt: TGCGCCAGCAGTGAGTCGGGACTAGCGGGGTACACAGATACGCAGTATTTT; cdr3_aa: CASSESGLAGYTDTQYF
j_call: TRBJ2-1; clone_size: NA; d_call: TRBD2; v_call: TRBV4-2; cdr3_nt: TGTGCCAGCAGCCAAGGGGCTAGCGGCAACCTACACAATGAGCAGTTCTTC; cdr3_aa: CASSQGASGNLHNEQFF
j_call: TRBJ1-4; clone_size: NA; d_call: NA; v_call: TRBV6-5; cdr3_nt: TGTGCCAGCAGTCCCCTCCTGCTCAGTGAAAAACTGTTTTTT; cdr3_aa: CASSPLLLSEKLFF
j_call: TRBJ1-4; clone_size: NA; d_call: TRBD1; v_call: TRBV5-6; cdr3_nt: TGTGCCAGCAGCTTGATGCAGGGGGTGAATGAAAAACTGTTTTTT; cdr3_aa: CASSLMQGVNEKLFF
j_call: TRBJ2-1; clone_size: NA; d_call: TRBD2; v_call: TRBV6-1; cdr3_nt: TGTGCCAGCAGTGTGACTAGCGGGGGGGGGCTTGATGAGCAGTTCTTC; cdr3_aa: CASSVTSGGGLDEQFF
j_call: TRBJ2-3; clone_size: NA; d_call: TRBD2; v_call: TRBV5-1; cdr3_nt: TGCGCCAGCAGCGTGGAAGGGCGGGGGGGCATCACAGATACGCAGTATTTT; cdr3_aa: CASSVEGRGGITDTQYF
j_call: TRBJ2-1; clone_size: few; d_call: TRBD2; v_call: TRBV6-1; cdr3_nt: TGTGCCAGCAGCGGGGGGGTAGGCTCCTACAATGAGCAGTTCTTC; cdr3_aa: CASSGGVGSYNEQFF
j_call: TRBJ1-1; clone_size: few; d_call: NA; v_call: TRBV6-1; cdr3_nt: TGTGCCAGCAGTGAAACCCTGACCCGGGGTGAAGCTTTCTTT; cdr3_aa: CASSETLTRGEAFF
j_call: TRBJ2-5; clone_size: NA; d_call: TRBD1; v_call: TRBV5-1; cdr3_nt: TGCGCCAGCTACACCACGGGACAGGGGGGAGAGACCCAGTACTTC; cdr3_aa: CASYTTGQGGETQYF
j_call: TRBJ2-7; clone_size: few; d_call: TRBD2; v_call: TRBV7-2; cdr3_nt: TGTGCCAGCAGCATAGGGGGGACTAGGGCCTACGAGCAGTACTTC; cdr3_aa: CASSIGGTRAYEQYF
j_call: TRBJ2-1; clone_size: NA; d_call: NA; v_call: TRBV11-2; cdr3_nt: TGTGCCAGCAGCTTAGAGCAGGTCACCTACAATGAGCAGTTCTTC; cdr3_aa: CASSLEQVTYNEQFF
j_call: TRBJ1-3; clone_size: NA; d_call: NA; v_call: TRBV28; cdr3_nt: TGTGCCAGCAGCCCCCCAGGGGCTGGAAACACCATATATTTT; cdr3_aa: CASSPPGAGNTIYF
j_call: TRBJ2-6; clone_size: few; d_call: NA; v_call: TRBV28; cdr3_nt: TGTGCCAGCAGTTTATTTTACCTTCCGGGCGGGACCTCTGGGGCCAACGTCCTGACTTTC; cdr3_aa: CASSLFYLPGGTSGANVLTF
j_call: TRBJ2-3; clone_size: few; d_call: TRBD1; v_call: TRBV6-5; cdr3_nt: TGTGCCAGCAGTTACAGGGGACAGTCCTTTGATACGCAGTATTTT; cdr3_aa: CASSYRGQSFDTQYF
j_call: TRBJ1-1; clone_size: NA; d_call: TRBD1; v_call: TRBV5-1; cdr3_nt: TGCGCCAGCAGCTCCACAGGGGGTATCATGAACACTGAAGCTTTCTTT; cdr3_aa: CASSSTGGIMNTEAFF
j_call: TRBJ2-7; clone_size: NA; d_call: NA; v_call: TRBV27; cdr3_nt: TGTGCCATCCAGTGGCGGACTCTGAACGAGCAGTACTTC; cdr3_aa: CAIQWRTLNEQYF
j_call: TRBJ2-1; clone_size: NA; d_call: TRBD2; v_call: TRBV2; cdr3_nt: TGTGCCGGGTCTAGCGGGGTTCACAATGAGCAGTTCTTC; cdr3_aa: CAGSSGVHNEQFF
j_call: TRBJ2-3; clone_size: NA; d_call: NA; v_call: TRBV25-1; cdr3_nt: TGTGCCAGCAGTGAGGCAGGGTCCCCAGATACGCAGTATTTT; cdr3_aa: CASSEAGSPDTQYF
j_call: TRBJ2-1; clone_size: once; d_call: NA; v_call: TRBV10-2; cdr3_nt: TGCGCCAGCAGCCAATACAATGAGCAGTTCTTC; cdr3_aa: CASSQYNEQFF
j_call: TRBJ1-1; clone_size: NA; d_call: NA; v_call: TRBV27; cdr3_nt: TGTGCCAGCAGTTTCAGGGGAATGAACACTGAAGCTTTCTTT; cdr3_aa: CASSFRGMNTEAFF
j_call: TRBJ2-7; clone_size: NA; d_call: TRBD1; v_call: TRBV9; cdr3_nt: TGTGCCAGCAGCCTCCGCGGGACAGGGGGCTCCTACGAGCAGTACTTC; cdr3_aa: CASSLRGTGGSYEQYF
j_call: TRBJ2-7; clone_size: NA; d_call: NA; v_call: TRBV5-1; cdr3_nt: TGCGCCAGCAGCTCAAACTACGAGCAGTACTTC; cdr3_aa: CASSSNYEQYF
j_call: TRBJ1-1; clone_size: NA; d_call: NA; v_call: TRBV5-1; cdr3_nt: TGCGCCAGCAGCTTGGAAGGGGTGGCCACTGAAGCTTTCTTT; cdr3_aa: CASSLEGVATEAFF
j_call: TRBJ1-1; clone_size: NA; d_call: TRBD1; v_call: TRBV6-1; cdr3_nt: TGTGCCAGCAGTATGACAGGGGGGGAAGCTTTCTTT; cdr3_aa: CASSMTGGEAFF
j_call: TRBJ1-5; clone_size: NA; d_call: NA; v_call: TRBV6-1; cdr3_nt: TGTGCCAGCAGTGAAGAACGAGATCAGCCCCAGCATTTT; cdr3_aa: CASSEERDQPQHF
j_call: TRBJ1-6; clone_size: NA; d_call: NA; v_call: TRBV10-3; cdr3_nt: TGTGCCATCAGTGAGTCGACTGGGACTGTCTCACCCCTCCACTTT; cdr3_aa: CAISESTGTVSPLHF
j_call: TRBJ1-1; clone_size: NA; d_call: NA; v_call: TRBV10-1; cdr3_nt: TGCGCCAGCAGTGAGTCCGGTGGGAACACTGAAGCTTTCTTT; cdr3_aa: CASSESGGNTEAFF
j_call: TRBJ1-4; clone_size: NA; d_call: TRBD1; v_call: TRBV19; cdr3_nt: TGTGCCAGTAGAACTGGGACAGACTCCGACTTACTGTTTTTT; cdr3_aa: CASRTGTDSDLLFF
j_call: TRBJ2-5; clone_size: NA; d_call: TRBD2; v_call: TRBV29-1; cdr3_nt: TGCAGCGTCAGTACGGGGGGGGGCGAGACCCAGTACTTC; cdr3_aa: CSVSTGGGETQYF
j_call: TRBJ1-1; clone_size: once; d_call: NA; v_call: TRBV5-8; cdr3_nt: TGTGCCAGCAGCGGAACGGGGAGGGGGAACACTGAAGCTTTCTTT; cdr3_aa: CASSGTGRGNTEAFF